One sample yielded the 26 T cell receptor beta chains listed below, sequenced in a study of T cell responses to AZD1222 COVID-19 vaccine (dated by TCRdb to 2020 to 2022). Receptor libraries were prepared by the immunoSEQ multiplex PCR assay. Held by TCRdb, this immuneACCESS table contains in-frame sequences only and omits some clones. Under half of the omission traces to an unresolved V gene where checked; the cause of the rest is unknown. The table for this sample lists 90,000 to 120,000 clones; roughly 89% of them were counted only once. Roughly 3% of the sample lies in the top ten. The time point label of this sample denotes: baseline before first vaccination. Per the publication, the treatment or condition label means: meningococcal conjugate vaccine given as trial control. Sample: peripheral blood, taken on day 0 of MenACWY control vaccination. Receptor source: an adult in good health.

CDR3 bases: TGTGCCAGCTCACCACAAGATCTGGGCAATCAGCCCCAGCATTTT. Amino acid sequence: CASSPQDLGNQPQHF. V and J are TRBV18 and TRBJ1-5; D is unresolved. CDR1 is KGHSH and CDR2 is LQKENI in the germline V gene. V was pared by 1 base and J by 2 bases, with 9 bases between. This CDR3 is built from 15 residues.

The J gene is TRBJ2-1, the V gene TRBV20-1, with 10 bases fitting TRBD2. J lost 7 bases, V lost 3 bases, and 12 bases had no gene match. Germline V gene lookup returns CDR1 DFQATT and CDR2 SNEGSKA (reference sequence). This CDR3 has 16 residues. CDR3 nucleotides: TGCAGTGCTAGTGGTCCGGGACTAGCGATCTCTAATGAGCAGTTCTTC. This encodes CSASGPGLAISNEQFF.

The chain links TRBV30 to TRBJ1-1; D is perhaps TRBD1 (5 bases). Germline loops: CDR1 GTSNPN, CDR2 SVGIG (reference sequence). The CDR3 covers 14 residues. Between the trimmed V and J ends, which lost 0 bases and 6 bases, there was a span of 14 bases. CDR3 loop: CAWSVPRAAPEAFF. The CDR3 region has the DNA TGTGCCTGGAGTGTCCCCAGGGCGGCCCCTGAAGCTTTCTTT.

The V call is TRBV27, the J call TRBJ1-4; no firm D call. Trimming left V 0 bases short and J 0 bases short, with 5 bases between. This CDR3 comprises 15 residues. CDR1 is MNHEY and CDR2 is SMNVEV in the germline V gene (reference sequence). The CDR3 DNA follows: TGTGCCAGCAGTTTATCCATTGCAACTAATGAAAAACTGTTTTTT. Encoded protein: CASSLSIATNEKLFF.

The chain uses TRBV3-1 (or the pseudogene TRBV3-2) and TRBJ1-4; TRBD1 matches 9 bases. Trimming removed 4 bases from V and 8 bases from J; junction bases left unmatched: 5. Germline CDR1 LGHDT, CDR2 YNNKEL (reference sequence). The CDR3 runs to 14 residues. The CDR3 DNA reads TGTGCCAGCAGCCCGGGACAGGGAATCGAAAAACTGTTTTTT. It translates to CASSPGQGIEKLFF.

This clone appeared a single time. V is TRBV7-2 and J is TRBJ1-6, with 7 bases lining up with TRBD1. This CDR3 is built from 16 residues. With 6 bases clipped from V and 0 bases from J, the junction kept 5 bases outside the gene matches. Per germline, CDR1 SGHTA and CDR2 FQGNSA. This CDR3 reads CASSNRGSSYNSPLHF. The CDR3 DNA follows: TGTGCCAGCAGTAACAGGGGAAGCTCCTATAATTCACCCCTCCACTTT. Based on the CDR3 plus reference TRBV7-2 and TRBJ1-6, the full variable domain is GAGVSQSPSNKVTEKGKDVELRCDPISGHTALYWYRQSLGQGLEFLIYFQGNSAPDKSGLPSDRFSAERTGGSVSTLTIQRTQQEDSAVYLCASSNRGSSYNSPLHFGNGTRLTVT.

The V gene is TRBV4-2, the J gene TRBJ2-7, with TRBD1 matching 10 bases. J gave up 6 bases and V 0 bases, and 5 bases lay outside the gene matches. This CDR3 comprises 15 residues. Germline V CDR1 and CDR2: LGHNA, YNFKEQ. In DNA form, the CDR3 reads TGTGCCAGCAGCCAAGACGAGACAGGGGGCGGCGAGCAGTACTTC. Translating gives CASSQDETGGGEQYF.

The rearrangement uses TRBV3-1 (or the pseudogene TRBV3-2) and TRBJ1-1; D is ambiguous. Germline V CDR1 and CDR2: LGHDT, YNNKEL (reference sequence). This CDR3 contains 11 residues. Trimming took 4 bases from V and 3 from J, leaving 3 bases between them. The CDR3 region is CASSPHTEAFF. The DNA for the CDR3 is TGTGCCAGCAGCCCCCACACTGAAGCTTTCTTT.

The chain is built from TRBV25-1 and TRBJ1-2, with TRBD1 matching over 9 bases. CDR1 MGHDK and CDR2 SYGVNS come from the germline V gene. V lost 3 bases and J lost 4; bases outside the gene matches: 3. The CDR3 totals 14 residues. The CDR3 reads CASSDRDRAYGYTF. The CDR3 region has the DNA TGTGCCAGCAGTGATCGGGACAGGGCCTATGGCTACACCTTC.

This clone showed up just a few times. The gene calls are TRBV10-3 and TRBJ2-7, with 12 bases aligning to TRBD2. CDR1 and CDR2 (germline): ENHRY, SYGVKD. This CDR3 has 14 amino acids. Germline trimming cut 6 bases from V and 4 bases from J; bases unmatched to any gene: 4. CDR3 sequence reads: CAISRTSGEYEQYF. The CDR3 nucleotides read TGTGCCATCAGCCGGACTAGCGGGGAATACGAGCAGTACTTC.

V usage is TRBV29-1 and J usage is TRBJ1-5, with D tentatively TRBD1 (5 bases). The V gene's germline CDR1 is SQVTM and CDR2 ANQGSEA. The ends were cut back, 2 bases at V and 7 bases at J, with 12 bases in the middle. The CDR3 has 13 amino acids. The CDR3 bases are TGCAGCGTTGAAAGTCAGGAGGGGCAGCCCCAGCATTTT. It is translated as CSVESQEGQPQHF.

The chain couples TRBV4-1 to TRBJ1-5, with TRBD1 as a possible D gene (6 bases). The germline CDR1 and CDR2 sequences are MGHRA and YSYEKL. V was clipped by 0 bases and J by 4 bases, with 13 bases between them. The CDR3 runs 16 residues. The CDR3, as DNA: TGCGCCAGCAGCCAAGAAGGGGGACCGACAAATCAGCCCCAGCATTTT. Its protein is CASSQEGGPTNQPQHF.

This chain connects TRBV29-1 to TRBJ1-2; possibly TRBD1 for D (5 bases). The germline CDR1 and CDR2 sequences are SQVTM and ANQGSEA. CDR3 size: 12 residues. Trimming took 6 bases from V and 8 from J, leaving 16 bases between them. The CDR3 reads CSVSGQDLGYTF. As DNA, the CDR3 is TGCAGCGTCTCCGGACAAGACCTAGGCTACACCTTC.

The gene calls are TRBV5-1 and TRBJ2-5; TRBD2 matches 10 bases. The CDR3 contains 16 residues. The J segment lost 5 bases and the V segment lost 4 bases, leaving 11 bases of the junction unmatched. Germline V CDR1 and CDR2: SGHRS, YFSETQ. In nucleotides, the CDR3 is TGCGCCAGCAGCCCGCTAGCGGGGGCGTTGGGGGAGACCCAGTACTTC. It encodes CASSPLAGALGETQYF.

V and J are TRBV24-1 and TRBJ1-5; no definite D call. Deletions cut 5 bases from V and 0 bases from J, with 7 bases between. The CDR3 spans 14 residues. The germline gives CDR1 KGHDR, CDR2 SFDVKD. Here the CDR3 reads CATSGSNSNQPQHF. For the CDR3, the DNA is TGTGCCACCAGTGGCAGCAATAGCAATCAGCCCCAGCATTTT.

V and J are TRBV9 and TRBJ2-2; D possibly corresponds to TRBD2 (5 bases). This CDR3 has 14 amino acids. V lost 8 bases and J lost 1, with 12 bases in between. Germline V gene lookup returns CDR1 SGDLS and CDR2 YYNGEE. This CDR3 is CASSPGMNTGELFF. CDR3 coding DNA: TGTGCCAGTTCACCGGGAATGAACACCGGGGAGCTGTTTTTT.

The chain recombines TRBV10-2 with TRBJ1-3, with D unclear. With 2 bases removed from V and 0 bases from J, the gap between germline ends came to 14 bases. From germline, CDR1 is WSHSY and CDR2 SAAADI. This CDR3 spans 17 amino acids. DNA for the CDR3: TGCGCCAGCAGTGAGGGCAGGCCCCCCGCCTCTGGAAACACCATATATTTT. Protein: CASSEGRPPASGNTIYF.

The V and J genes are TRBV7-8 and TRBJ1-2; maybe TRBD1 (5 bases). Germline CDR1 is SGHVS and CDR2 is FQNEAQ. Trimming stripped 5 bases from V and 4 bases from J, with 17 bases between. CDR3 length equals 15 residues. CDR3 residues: CASSPEAGKRYGYTF. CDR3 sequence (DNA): TGTGCCAGCAGCCCCGAGGCAGGGAAGCGCTATGGCTACACCTTC.

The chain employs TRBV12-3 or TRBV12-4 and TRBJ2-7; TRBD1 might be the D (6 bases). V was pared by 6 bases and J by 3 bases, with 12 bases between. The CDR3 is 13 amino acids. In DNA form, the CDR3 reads TGTGCCAGCAGACCACCGGACAGCTACGAGCAGTACTTC. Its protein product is CASRPPDSYEQYF.

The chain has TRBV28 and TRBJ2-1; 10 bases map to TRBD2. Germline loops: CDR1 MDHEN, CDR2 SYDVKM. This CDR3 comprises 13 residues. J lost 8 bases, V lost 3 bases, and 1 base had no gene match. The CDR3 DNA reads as TGTGCCAGCAGTTTGAGCGGGGGGGATGAGCAGTTCTTC. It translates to CASSLSGGDEQFF.

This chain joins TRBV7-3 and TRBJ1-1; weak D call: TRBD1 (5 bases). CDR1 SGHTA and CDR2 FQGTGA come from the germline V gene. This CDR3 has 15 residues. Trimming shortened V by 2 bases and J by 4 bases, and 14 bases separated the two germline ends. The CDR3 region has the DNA TGTGCCAGCAGCTTATTCGGGGGGTCTAGCACTGAAGCTTTCTTT. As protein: CASSLFGGSSTEAFF.

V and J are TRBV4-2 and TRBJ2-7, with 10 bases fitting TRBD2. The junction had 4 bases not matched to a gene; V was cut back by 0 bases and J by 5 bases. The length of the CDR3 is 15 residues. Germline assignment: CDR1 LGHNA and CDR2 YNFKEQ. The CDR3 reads CASSQELAGFHEQYF. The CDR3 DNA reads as TGTGCCAGCAGCCAAGAACTAGCGGGGTTCCACGAGCAGTACTTC.

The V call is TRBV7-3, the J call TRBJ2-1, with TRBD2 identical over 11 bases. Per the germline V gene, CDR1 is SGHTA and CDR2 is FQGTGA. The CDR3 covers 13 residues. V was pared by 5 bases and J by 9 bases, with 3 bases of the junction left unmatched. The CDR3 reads CASSASGGTEQFF. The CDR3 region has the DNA TGTGCCAGCAGCGCTAGCGGGGGGACTGAGCAGTTCTTC.

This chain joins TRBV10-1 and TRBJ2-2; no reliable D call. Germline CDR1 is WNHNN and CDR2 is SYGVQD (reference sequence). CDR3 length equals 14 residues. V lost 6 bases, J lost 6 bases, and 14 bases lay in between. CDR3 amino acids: CASSATPAAGELFF. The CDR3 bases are TGCGCCAGCAGCGCGACGCCAGCCGCCGGGGAGCTGTTTTTT.

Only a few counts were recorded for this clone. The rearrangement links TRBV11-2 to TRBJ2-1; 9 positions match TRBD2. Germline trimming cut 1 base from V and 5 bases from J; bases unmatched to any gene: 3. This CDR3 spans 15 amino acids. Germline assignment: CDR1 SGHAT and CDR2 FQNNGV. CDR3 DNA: TGTGCCAGCAGCTTAGGCGGGGGGGGACACAATGAGCAGTTCTTC. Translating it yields CASSLGGGGHNEQFF.

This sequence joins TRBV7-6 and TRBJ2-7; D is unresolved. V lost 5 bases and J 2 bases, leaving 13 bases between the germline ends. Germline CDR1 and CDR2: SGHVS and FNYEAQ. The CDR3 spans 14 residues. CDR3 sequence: CASSPGRAAYEQYF. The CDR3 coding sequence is TGTGCCAGCAGCCCAGGACGAGCCGCCTACGAGCAGTACTTC.